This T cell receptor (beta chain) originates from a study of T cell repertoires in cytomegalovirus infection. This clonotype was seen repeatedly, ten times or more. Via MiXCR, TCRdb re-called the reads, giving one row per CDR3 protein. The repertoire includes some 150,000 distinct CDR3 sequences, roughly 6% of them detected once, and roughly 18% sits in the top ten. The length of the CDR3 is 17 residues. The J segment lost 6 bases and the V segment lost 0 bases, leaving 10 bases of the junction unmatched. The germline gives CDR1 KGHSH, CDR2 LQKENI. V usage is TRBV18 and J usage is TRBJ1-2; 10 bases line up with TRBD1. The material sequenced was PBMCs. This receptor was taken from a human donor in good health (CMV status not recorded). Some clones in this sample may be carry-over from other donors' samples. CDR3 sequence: CASSPPGQGLLDHGYTF. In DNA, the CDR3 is TGTGCCAGCTCACCACCGGGACAGGGGCTGTTGGACCATGGCTACACCTTC.